The rows below give T cell receptor beta chains drawn from one sample of a study of beta chain features in type 1 diabetes. Sequencing was performed with immunoSEQ multiplex PCR; in TCRdb, only in-frame clones are kept and a portion is missing. In the table there are a few hundred thousand clones, around 15% of which are singletons. The specimen sequenced was naive CD4+ T cells from blood. These receptors were obtained from a woman aged 18-29 years in good health. The CDR3 runs from the conserved cysteine through the conserved F or W. A D gene is named only where the DNA matches it firmly. Clone size is given for some rows only: seen once, a few or many times, or a class if the clone is expanded.

few | . | TRBJ1-5 | TRBV7-2 | TGTGCCAGCAGCGCGGGACGGCACAATCAGCCCCAGCATTTT | CASSAGRHNQPQHF
. | . | TRBJ2-5 | TRBV2 | TGTGCCAGCAGTGACGGCACCCCGGGGGAGACCCAGTACTTC | CASSDGTPGETQYF
few | . | TRBJ1-2 | TRBV2 | TGTGCCAGCAACCTACTACAGGGAAACTATGGCTACACCTTC | CASNLLQGNYGYTF
few | . | TRBJ2-7 | TRBV5-1 | TGCGCCAGCAGCATCTCGCCCTACTACGAGCAGTACTTC | CASSISPYYEQYF
few | TRBD1 | TRBJ2-4 | TRBV5-8 | TGTGCCAGCAGACCGACAGGGTTGGGCATTCAGTACTTC | CASRPTGLGIQYF
few | TRBD1 | TRBJ1-1 | TRBV30 | TGTGCCTGGAGTGACAGGGGCCGCATCTTT | CAWSDRGRIF
few | . | TRBJ2-1 | TRBV6-4 | TGTGCCAGCAGTGATGCCCCGGCGGGGTACAATGAGCAGTTCTTC | CASSDAPAGYNEQFF
. | TRBD2 | TRBJ2-3 | TRBV12-5 | TGTGCTAGTGTGGGAGGGCGCTCAGATACGCAGTATTTT | CASVGGRSDTQYF
. | . | TRBJ2-2 | TRBV6-4 | TGTGCCAGCAGTGAAGGCGGGTTTGGCGGGGAGCTGTTTTTT | CASSEGGFGGELFF
. | TRBD2 | TRBJ2-1 | TRBV9 | TGTGCCAGCAGCGGGACTAGCGCATACAATGAGCAGTTCTTC | CASSGTSAYNEQFF
. | TRBD2 | TRBJ2-7 | TRBV2 | TGTGCCAGCAGTGAGGCTAGCGGGAGGTACGAGCAGTACTTC | CASSEASGRYEQYF
few | . | TRBJ2-5 | TRBV5-4 | TGTGCCAGCAGCTTGGTACAGGACCAAGAGACCCAGTACTTC | CASSLVQDQETQYF
. | . | TRBJ1-2 | TRBV6-6 | TGTGCCAGCAGTTTGGCAGCTAACTATGGCTACACCTTC | CASSLAANYGYTF
. | . | TRBJ2-6 | TRBV29-1 | TGCAGCGCCAGGGGTGGGGCTGGGGCCAACGTCCTGACTTTC | CSARGGAGANVLTF
few | TRBD2 | TRBJ2-1 | TRBV14 | TGTGCCAGCAGCCCACTAGCGGGCAGTAGAAATGAGCAGTTCTTC | CASSPLAGSRNEQFF
. | . | TRBJ1-1 | TRBV5-1 | TGCGCCAGCAGCTTGGCCGGGAGAGGGGAGAACACTGAAGCTTTCTTT | CASSLAGRGENTEAFF
. | TRBD2 | TRBJ2-1 | TRBV18 | TGTGCCAGCTCACCATACTCTAGCGGGAGCGGGGTCAATGAGCAGTTCTTC | CASSPYSSGSGVNEQFF
few | TRBD2 | TRBJ2-1 | TRBV7-9 | TGTGCCAGCAGCTTAGCGGCTAGCGGAAGTTACAATGAGCAGTTCTTC | CASSLAASGSYNEQFF
few | TRBD1 | TRBJ1-2 | TRBV19 | TGTGCCAGTAGTACCGGACAGGGGGGCGAAGGCTACACCTTC | CASSTGQGGEGYTF
few | TRBD1 | TRBJ2-5 | TRBV28 | TGTGCCAGCAGTTCACCAAAACAGGGGCGAGAGACCCAGTACTTC | CASSSPKQGRETQYF
. | TRBD1 | TRBJ1-5 | TRBV4-2 | TGTGCCAGCAGCCAAGTATTAAGGGGGCTAGGAAGCAATCAGCCCCAGCATTTT | CASSQVLRGLGSNQPQHF